The clone carrying this T cell receptor (beta chain) has just a few counts. No antigen is known for it. The V end was cut by 4 bases, the J end by 3 bases, with 16 bases between. CDR1 is DFQATT, CDR2 SNEGSKA, per germline (reference sequence). CDR3 size: 14 residues. This entry belongs to a study of response to subunit inactivated influenza vaccine. TCRdb ran MiXCR on the RT-PCR reads and lists one entry per CDR3 protein. This table has over 650,000 distinct CDR3 sequences, about 18% appearing once. General study points: T cells newly recruited by each seasonal influenza vaccination are few, the authors suggested.

This specimen consisted of PBMCs from blood, obtained roughly 5 days after vaccination. The chain has TRBV20-1 and TRBJ2-7; D may match TRBD1 or TRBD2 (5 bases each). The TCR originated in a middle-aged man who received an inactivated influenza vaccine. The CDR3 nucleotides are TGCAGTGCTATAGTCGGGGCGGCGAACTACGAGCAGTACTTC. Amino acid sequence: CSAIVGAANYEQYF.